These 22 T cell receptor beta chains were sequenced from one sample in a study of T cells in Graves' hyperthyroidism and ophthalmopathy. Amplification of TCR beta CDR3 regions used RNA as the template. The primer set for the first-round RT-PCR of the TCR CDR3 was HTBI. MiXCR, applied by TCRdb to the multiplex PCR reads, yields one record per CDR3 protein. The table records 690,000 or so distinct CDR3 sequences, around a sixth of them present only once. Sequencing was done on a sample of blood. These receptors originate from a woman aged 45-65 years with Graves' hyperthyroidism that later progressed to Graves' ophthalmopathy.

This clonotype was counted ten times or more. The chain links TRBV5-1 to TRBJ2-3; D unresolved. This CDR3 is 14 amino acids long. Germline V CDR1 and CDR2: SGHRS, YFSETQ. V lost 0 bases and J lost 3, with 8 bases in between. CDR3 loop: CASSLAWGTDTQYF. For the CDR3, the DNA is TGCGCCAGCAGCTTGGCCTGGGGTACAGATACGCAGTATTTT.

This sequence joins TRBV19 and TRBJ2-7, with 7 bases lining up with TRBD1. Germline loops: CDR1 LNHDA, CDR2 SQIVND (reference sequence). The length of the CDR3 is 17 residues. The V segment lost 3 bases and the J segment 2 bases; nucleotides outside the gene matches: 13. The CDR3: CASSIHLSGTAPYEQYF. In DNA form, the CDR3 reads TGTGCCAGTAGTATCCACCTCTCCGGGACAGCCCCCTACGAGCAGTACTTC. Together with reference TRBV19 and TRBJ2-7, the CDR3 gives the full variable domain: DGGITQSPKYLFRKEGQNVTLSCEQNLNHDAMYWYRQDPGQGLRLIYYSQIVNDFQKGDIAEGYSVSREKKESFPLTVTSAQKNPTAFYLCASSIHLSGTAPYEQYFGPGTRLTVT.

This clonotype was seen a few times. The CDR3: CASRPKRGYTQYF. The CDR3 coding sequence is TGTGCCAGCAGACCGAAACGGGGGTATACGCAGTATTTT. This rearrangement joins TRBV7-8 to TRBJ2-3; D perhaps matches TRBD2 (6 bases). CDR3 length: 13 amino acids. V was shortened by 6 bases and J by 7 bases, with 14 bases between the two germline ends. Germline assignment: CDR1 SGHVS and CDR2 FQNEAQ.

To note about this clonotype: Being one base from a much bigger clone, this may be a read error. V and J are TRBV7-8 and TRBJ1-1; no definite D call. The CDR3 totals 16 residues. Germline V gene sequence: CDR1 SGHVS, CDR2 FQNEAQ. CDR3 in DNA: TGTGCCTGCAGCTTAGAAGGCGCAGGTAGGAACACTGAAGCTTTCTTT. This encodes CACSLEGAGRNTEAFF.

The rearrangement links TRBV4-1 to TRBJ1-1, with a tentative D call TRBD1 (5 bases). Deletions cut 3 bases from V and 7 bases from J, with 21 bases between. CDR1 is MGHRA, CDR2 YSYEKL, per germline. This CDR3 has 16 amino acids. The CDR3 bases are TGCGCCAGCAGCCACTACATACTTACAGGCCTGGGTGAAGCTTTCTTT. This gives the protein CASSHYILTGLGEAFF.

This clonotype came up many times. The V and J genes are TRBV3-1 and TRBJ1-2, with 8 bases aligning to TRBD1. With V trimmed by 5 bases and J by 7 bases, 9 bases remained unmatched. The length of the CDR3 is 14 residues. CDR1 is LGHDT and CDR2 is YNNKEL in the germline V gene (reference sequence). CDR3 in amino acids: CASSNPGQDFGYTF. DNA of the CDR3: TGTGCCAGCAGCAACCCGGGACAGGATTTTGGCTACACCTTC. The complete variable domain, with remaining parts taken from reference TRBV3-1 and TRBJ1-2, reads DTAVSQTPKYLVTQMGNDKSIKCEQNLGHDTMYWYKQDSKKFLKIMFSYNNKELIINETVPNRFSPKSPDKAHLNLHINSLELGDSAVYFCASSNPGQDFGYTFGSGTRLTVV.

The CDR3 spells CASSGGGYTYNEQFF. CDR3 in DNA: TGCGCCAGCAGCGGGGGCGGATACACCTACAATGAGCAGTTCTTC. This chain uses TRBV4-1 with TRBJ2-1; D may be TRBD1 (6 bases). Germline V gene data show CDR1 as MGHRA and CDR2 as YSYEKL. This CDR3 is 15 amino acids long. Trimming removed 5 bases from V and 2 bases from J, with 13 bases in between.

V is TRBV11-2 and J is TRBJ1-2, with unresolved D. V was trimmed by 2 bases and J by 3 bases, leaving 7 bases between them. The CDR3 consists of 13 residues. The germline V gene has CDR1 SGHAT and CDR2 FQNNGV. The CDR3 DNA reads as TGTGCCAGCAGCTTATGGCAGGACTATGGCTACACCTTC. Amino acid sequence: CASSLWQDYGYTF. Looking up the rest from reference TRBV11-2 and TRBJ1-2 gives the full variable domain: EAGVAQSPRYKIIEKRQSVAFWCNPISGHATLYWYQQILGQGPKLLIQFQNNGVVDDSQLPKDRFSAERLKGVDSTLKIQPAKLEDSAVYLCASSLWQDYGYTFGSGTRLTVV.

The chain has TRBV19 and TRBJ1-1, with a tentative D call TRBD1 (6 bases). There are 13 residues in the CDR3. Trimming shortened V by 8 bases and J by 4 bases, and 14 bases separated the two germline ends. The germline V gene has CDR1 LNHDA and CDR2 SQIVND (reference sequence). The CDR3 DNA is TGTGCCAGTGTTGTCGGGGGCGGCACTGAAGCTTTCTTT. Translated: CASVVGGGTEAFF.

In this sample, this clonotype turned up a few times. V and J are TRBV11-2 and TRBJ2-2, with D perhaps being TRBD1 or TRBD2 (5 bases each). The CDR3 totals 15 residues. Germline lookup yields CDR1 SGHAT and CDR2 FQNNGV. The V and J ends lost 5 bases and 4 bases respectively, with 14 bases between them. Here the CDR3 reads CASSLTGLFTGELFF. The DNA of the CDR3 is TGTGCCAGCAGCCTGACGGGGCTTTTCACCGGGGAGCTGTTTTTT.

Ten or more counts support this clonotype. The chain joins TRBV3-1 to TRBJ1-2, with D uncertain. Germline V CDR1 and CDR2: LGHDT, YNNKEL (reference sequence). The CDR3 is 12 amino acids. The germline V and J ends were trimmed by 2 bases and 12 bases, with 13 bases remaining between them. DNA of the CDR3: TGTGCCAGCAGCCAACCGGCAAACCCGCACACCTTC. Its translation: CASSQPANPHTF. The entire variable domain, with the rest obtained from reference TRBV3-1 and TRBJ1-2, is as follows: DTAVSQTPKYLVTQMGNDKSIKCEQNLGHDTMYWYKQDSKKFLKIMFSYNNKELIINETVPNRFSPKSPDKAHLNLHINSLELGDSAVYFCASSQPANPHTFGSGTRLTVV.

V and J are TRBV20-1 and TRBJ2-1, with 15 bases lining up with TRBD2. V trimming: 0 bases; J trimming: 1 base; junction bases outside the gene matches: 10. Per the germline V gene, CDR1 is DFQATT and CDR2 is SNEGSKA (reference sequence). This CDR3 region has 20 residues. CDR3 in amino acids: CSARDVAPGLAGGSYNEQFF. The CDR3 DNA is TGCAGTGCTAGAGATGTGGCCCCGGGACTAGCGGGGGGTTCCTACAATGAGCAGTTCTTC.

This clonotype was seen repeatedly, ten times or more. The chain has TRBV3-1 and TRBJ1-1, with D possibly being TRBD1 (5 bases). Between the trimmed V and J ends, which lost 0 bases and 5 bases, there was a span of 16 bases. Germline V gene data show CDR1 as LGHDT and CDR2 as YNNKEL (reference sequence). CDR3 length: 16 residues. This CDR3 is CASSQDWGVGDTEAFF. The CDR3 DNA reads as TGTGCCAGCAGCCAAGATTGGGGGGTGGGGGATACTGAAGCTTTCTTT.

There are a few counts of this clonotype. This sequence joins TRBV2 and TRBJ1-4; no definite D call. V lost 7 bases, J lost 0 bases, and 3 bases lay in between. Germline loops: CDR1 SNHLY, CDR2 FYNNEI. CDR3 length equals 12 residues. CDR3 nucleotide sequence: TGTGCCAGCACCGCAACTAATGAAAAACTGTTTTTT. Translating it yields CASTATNEKLFF. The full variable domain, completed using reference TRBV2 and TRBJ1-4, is EPEVTQTPSHQVTQMGQEVILRCVPISNHLYFYWYRQILGQKVEFLVSFYNNEISEKSEIFDDQFSVERPDGSNFTLKIRSTKLEDSAMYFCASTATNEKLFFGSGTQLSVL.

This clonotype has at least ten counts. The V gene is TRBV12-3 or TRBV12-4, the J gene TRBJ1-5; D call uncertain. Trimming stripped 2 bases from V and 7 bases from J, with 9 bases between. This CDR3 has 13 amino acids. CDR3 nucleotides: TGTGCCAGCAGTTTAACAAGTGTCCAGCCCCAGCATTTT. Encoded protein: CASSLTSVQPQHF.

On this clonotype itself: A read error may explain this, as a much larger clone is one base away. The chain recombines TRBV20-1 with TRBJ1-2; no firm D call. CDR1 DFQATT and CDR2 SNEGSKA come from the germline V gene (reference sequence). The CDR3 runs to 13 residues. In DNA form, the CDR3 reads TGCAGTGCTATCCCGGAGACTAACTTTGGCTACACCTTC. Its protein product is CSAIPETNFGYTF.

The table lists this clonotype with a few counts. The CDR3: CASRAQGGREKLFF. Here the CDR3 DNA reads TGTGCCAGCAGGGCTCAGGGGGGACGTGAAAAACTGTTTTTT. The rearrangement joins TRBV12-3 or TRBV12-4 to TRBJ1-4, with 7 bases that match TRBD1. The trim removed 6 bases at V and 7 bases at J, leaving 8 bases unmatched. The length of the CDR3 is 14 residues.

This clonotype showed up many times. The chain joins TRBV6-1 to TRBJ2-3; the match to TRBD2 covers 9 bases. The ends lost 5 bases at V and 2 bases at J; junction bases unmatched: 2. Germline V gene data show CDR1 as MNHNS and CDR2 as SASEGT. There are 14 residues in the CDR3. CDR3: CASSLAGATDTQYF. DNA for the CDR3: TGTGCCAGCAGTTTAGCGGGGGCCACAGATACGCAGTATTTT.

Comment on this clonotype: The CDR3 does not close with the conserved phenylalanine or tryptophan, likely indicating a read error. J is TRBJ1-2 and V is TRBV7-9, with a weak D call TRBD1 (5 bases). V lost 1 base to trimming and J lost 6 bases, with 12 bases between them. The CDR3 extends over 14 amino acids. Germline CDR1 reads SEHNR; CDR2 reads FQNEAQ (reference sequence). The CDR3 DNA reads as TGTGCCAGCAGCTTAGATGGTCAGGGAAATGGCTACACCTCC. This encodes CASSLDGQGNGYTS.

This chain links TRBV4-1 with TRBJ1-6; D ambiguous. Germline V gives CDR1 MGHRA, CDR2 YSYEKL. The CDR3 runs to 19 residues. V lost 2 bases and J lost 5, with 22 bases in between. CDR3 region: CASSQPAPPLRLDNSPLHF. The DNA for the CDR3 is TGCGCCAGCAGCCAACCCGCCCCGCCTCTCCGTTTGGATAATTCACCCCTCCACTTT.

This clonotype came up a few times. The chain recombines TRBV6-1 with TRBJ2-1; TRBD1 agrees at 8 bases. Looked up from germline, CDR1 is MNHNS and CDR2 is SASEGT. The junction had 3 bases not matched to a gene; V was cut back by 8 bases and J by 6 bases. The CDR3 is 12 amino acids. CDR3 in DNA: TGTGCCAGCCGGACAGGGCCCAATGAGCAGTTCTTC. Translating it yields CASRTGPNEQFF.

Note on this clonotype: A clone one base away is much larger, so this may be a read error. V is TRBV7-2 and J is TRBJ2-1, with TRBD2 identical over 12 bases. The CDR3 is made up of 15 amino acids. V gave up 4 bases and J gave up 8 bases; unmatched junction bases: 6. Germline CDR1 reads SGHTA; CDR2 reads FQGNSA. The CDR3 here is CASSSRLAGDDEQFF. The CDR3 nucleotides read TGTGCCAGCAGCTCCAGACTAGCGGGGGACGATGAGCAGTTCTTC.